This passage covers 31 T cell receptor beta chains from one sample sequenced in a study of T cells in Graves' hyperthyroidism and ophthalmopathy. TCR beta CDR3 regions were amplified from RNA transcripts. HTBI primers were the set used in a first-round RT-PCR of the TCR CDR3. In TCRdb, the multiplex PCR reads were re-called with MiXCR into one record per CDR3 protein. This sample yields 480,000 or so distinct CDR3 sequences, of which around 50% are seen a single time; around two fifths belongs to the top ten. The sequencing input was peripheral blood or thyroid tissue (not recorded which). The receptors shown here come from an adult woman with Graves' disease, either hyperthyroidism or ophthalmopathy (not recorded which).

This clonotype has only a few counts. This chain's CDR3 is CATRAGNKETQYF. The CDR3 region has the DNA TGTGCCACCCGGGCAGGGAACAAAGAGACCCAGTACTTC. The chain combines TRBV7-9 with TRBJ2-5; a possible D gene is TRBD1 (5 bases). This CDR3 is built from 13 residues. Trimming pared 10 bases from V and 3 bases from J, leaving 15 bases between. Germline lookup yields CDR1 SEHNR and CDR2 FQNEAQ (reference sequence).

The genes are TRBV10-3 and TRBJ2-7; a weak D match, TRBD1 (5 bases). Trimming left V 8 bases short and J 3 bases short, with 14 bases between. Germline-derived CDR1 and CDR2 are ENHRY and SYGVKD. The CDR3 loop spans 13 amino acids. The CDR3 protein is CAIRPKGIYEQYF. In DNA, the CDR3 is TGTGCCATCCGACCTAAGGGGATCTACGAGCAGTACTTC.

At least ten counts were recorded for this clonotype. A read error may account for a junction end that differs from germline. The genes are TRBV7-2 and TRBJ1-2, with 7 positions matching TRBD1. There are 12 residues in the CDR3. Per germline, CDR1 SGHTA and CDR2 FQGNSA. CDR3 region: CASSRDSYGYTF. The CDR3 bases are TGCGCCAGCAGTAGGGACAGCTATGGCTACACCTTC.

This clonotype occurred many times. CDR3 DNA: TGCAGCGTTGAAGCCCGGACGGGGGCGGATGGCTACACCTTC. The encoded protein is CSVEARTGADGYTF. The chain recombines TRBV29-1 with TRBJ1-2; perhaps TRBD1 as D (6 bases). Trimming removed 1 base at V and 6 bases at J, with 15 bases between. CDR3 length equals 14 residues. The germline gives CDR1 SQVTM, CDR2 ANQGSEA.

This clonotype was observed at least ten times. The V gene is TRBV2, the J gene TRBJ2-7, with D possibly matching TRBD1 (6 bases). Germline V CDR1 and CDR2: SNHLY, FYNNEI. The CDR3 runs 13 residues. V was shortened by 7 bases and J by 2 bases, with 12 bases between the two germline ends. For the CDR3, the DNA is TGTGCCAGCACCCTGACAGGAACCTACGAGCAGTACTTC. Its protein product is CASTLTGTYEQYF.

This chain's CDR3 is CASSATGYEKLFF. CDR3 nucleotide sequence: TGTGCCAGCAGTGCGACAGGGTACGAAAAACTGTTTTTT. The chain joins TRBV25-1 to TRBJ1-4, with 7 bases fitting TRBD1. CDR1 and CDR2 from the germline V gene are MGHDK and SYGVNS. The CDR3 consists of 13 residues. V dropped 4 bases and J dropped 8; count of bases not matched to a gene: 4.

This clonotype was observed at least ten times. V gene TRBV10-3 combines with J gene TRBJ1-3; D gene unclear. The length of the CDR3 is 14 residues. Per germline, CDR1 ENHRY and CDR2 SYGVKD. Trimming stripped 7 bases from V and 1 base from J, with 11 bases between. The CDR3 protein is CAITGDYSGNTIYF. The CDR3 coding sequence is TGTGCCATCACCGGGGATTATTCTGGAAACACCATATATTTT.

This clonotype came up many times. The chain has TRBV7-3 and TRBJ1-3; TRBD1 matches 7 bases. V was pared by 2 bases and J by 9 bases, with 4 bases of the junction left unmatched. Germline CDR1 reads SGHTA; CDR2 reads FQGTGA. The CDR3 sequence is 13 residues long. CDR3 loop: CASSLRQGGTIYF. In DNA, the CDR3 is TGTGCCAGCAGCTTACGTCAGGGGGGCACCATATATTTT.

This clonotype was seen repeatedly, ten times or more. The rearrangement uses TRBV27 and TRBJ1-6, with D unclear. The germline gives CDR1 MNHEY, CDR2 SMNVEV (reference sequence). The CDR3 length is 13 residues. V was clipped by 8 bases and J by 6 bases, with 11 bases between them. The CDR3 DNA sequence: TGTGCCAGCCACCGCGAGCTTAATTCACCCCTCCACTTT. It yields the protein CASHRELNSPLHF.

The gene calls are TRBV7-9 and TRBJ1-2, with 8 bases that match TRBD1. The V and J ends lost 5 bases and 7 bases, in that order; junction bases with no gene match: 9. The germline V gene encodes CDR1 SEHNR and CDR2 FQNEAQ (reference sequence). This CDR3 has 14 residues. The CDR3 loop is CASSGTGGVGGYTF. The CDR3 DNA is TGTGCCAGCAGCGGAACAGGGGGAGTCGGTGGCTACACCTTC.

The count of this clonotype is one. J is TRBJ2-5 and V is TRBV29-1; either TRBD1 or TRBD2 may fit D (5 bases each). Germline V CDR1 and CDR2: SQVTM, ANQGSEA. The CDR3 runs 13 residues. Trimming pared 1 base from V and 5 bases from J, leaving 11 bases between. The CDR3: CSVEGGPVETQYF. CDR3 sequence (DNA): TGCAGCGTTGAAGGGGGACCCGTCGAGACCCAGTACTTC. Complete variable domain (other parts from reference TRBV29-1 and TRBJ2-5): SAVISQKPSRDICQRGTSLTIQCQVDSQVTMMFWYRQQPGQSLTLIATANQGSEATYESGFVIDKFPISRPNLTFSTLTVSNMSPEDSSIYLCSVEGGPVETQYFGPGTRLLVL.

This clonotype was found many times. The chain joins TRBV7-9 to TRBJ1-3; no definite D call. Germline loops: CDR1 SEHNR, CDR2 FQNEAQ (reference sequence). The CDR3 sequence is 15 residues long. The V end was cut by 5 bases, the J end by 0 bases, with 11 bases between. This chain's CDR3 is CASSPSLASGNTIYF. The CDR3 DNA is TGTGCCAGCAGCCCCTCGTTGGCCTCTGGAAACACCATATATTTT.

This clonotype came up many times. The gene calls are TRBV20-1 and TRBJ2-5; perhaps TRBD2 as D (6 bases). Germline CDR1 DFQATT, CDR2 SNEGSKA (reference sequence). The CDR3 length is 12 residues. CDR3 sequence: CSLRRGGETQYF. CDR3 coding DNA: TGCAGCCTTAGGAGGGGCGGGGAGACCCAGTACTTC.

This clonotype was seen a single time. The CDR3, as DNA: TGTGCTAGCCCTCAGGGGGAAAAACTGTTTTTT. It translates to CASPQGEKLFF. The V gene is TRBV5-5, the J gene TRBJ1-4, with D possibly being TRBD1 (6 bases). The V gene's germline CDR1 is SGHKS and CDR2 YYEKEE (reference sequence). The CDR3 runs to 11 residues. Filled out from reference TRBV5-5 and TRBJ1-4, the complete variable domain reads DAGVTQSPTHLIKTRGQQVTLRCSPISGHKSVSWYQQVLGQGPQFIFQYYEKEERGRGNFPDRFSARQFPNYSSELNVNALLLGDSALYLCASPQGEKLFFGSGTQLSVL.

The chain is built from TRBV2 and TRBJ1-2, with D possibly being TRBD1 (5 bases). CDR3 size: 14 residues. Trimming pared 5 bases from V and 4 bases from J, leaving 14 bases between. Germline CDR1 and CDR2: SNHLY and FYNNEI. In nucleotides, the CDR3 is TGTGCCAGCAGTCTGACAGAGAACACCTATGGCTACACCTTC. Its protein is CASSLTENTYGYTF.

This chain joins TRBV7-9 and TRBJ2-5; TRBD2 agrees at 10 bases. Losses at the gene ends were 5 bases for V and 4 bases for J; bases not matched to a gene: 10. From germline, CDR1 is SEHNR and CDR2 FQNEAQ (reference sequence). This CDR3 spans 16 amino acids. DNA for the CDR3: TGTGCCAGCAGCGTCCCACTAGCGGGAAGGGGAGAGACCCAGTACTTC. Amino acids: CASSVPLAGRGETQYF.

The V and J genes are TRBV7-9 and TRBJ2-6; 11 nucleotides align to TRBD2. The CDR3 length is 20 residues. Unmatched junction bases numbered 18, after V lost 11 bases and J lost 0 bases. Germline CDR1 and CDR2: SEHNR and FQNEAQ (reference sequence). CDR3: CAWSNPYGTSGRSGANVLTF. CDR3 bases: TGTGCCTGGAGTAATCCCTACGGGACTAGCGGTCGCTCTGGGGCCAACGTCCTGACTTTC.

CDR3 loop: CASSLRTGHYGYTF. The CDR3 DNA sequence: TGTGCCAGCAGCTTGAGGACAGGGCACTATGGCTACACCTTC. This chain uses TRBV5-6 with TRBJ1-2; 8 positions match TRBD1. The trim removed 1 base at V and 3 bases at J, leaving 2 bases unmatched. Germline V gene sequence: CDR1 SGHDT, CDR2 YYEEEE. The CDR3 extends over 14 amino acids.

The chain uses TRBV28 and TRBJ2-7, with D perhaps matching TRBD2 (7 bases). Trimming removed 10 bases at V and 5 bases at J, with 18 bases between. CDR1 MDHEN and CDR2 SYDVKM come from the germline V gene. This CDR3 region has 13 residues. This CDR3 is CATHGGQWNEQYF. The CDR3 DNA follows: TGTGCCACCCACGGGGGGCAGTGGAACGAGCAGTACTTC.

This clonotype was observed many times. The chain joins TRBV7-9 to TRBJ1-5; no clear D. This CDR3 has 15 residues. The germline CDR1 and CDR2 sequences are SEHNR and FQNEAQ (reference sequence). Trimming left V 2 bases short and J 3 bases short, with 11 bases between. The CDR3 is CASSLNGPTNQPQHF. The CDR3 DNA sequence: TGTGCCAGCAGCTTAAATGGGCCGACCAATCAGCCCCAGCATTTT.

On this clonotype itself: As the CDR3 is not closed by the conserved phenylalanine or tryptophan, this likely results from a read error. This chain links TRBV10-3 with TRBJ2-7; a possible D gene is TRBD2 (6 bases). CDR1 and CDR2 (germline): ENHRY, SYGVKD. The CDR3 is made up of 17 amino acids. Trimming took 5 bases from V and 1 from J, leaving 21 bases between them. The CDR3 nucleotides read TGTGCCATCAGTTCACCAATTAGCGGATACCCATCCTACGAGCAGTACCTC. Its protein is CAISSPISGYPSYEQYL.

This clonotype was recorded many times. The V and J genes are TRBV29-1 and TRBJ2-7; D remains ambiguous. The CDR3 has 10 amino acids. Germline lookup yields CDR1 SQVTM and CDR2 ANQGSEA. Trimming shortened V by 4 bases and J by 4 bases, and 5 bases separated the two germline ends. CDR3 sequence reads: CSVGEYEQYF. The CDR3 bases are TGCAGCGTTGGAGAGTACGAGCAGTACTTC.

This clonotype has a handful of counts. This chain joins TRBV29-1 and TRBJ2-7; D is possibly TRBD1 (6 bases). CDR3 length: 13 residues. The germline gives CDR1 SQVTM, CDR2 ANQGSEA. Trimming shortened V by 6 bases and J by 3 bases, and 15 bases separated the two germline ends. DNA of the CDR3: TGCAGCGTGATCTTCGGACAGCACTACGAGCAGTACTTC. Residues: CSVIFGQHYEQYF.

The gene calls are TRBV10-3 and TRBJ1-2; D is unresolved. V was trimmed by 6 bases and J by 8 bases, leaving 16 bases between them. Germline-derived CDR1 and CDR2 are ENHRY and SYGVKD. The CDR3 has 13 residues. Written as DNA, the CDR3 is TGTGCCATCAGACCTACATGGACCGGAGGCTACACCTTC. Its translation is CAIRPTWTGGYTF.

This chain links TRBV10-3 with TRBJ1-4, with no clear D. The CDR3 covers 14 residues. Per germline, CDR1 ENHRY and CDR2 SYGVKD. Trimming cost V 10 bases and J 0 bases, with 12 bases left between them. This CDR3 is CATGRNATNEKLFF. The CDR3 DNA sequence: TGTGCCACGGGCCGTAATGCAACTAATGAAAAACTGTTTTTT.

The CDR3, as DNA: TGCGCCAGCAGCCCTACTAGCGCCTTGGGGGAGCTGTTTTTT. This encodes CASSPTSALGELFF. V is TRBV4-1 and J is TRBJ2-2; 7 bases line up with TRBD2. The CDR3 is 14 residues long. CDR1 is MGHRA and CDR2 is YSYEKL in the germline V gene. The V gene end was trimmed by 4 bases and the J gene end by 8 bases; junction bases not matched to a gene: 7.

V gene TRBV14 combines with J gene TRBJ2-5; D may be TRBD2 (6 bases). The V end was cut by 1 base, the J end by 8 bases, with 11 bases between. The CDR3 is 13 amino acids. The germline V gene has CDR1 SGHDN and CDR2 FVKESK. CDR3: CASSQGRDGTQYF. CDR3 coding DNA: TGTGCCAGCAGCCAAGGGAGGGACGGAACCCAGTACTTC. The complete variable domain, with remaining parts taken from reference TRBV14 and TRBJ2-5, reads EAGVTQFPSHSVIEKGQTVTLRCDPISGHDNLYWYRRVMGKEIKFLLHFVKESKQDESGMPNNRFLAERTGGTYSTLKVQPAELEDSGVYFCASSQGRDGTQYFGPGTRLLVL.

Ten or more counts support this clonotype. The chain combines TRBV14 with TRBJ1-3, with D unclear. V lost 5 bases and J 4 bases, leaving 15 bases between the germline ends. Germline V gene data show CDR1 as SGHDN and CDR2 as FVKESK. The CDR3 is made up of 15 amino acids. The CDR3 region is CASSSRLNAGNTIYF. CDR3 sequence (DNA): TGTGCCAGCAGCTCCAGACTTAACGCCGGAAACACCATATATTTT.

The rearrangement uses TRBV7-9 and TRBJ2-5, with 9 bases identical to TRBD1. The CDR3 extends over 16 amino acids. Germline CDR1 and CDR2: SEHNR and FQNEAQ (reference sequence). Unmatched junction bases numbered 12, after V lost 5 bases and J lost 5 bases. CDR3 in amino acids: CASSPRQGDIEETQYF. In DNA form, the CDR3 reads TGTGCCAGCAGCCCTAGACAGGGGGACATTGAGGAGACCCAGTACTTC.

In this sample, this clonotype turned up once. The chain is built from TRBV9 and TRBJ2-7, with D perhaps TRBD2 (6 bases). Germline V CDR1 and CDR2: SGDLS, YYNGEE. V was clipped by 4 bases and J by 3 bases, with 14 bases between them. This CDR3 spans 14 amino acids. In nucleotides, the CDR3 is TGTGCCAGCAGCCCGCGGACGGACTACTACGAGCAGTACTTC. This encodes CASSPRTDYYEQYF. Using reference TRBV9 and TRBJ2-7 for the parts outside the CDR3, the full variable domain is DSGVTQTPKHLITATGQRVTLRCSPRSGDLSVYWYQQSLDQGLQFLIQYYNGEERAKGNILERFSAQQFPDLHSELNLSSLELGDSALYFCASSPRTDYYEQYFGPGTRLTVT.

Here the CDR3 DNA reads TGTGCCAGCAGCGTTCAGACCGGGGGTCCCCTCCACTTT. Translating it yields CASSVQTGGPLHF. This chain links TRBV9 with TRBJ1-6, with a possible D match to TRBD1 (5 bases). Deletions cut 2 bases from V and 13 bases from J, with 13 bases between. The germline V gene has CDR1 SGDLS and CDR2 YYNGEE. The CDR3 contains 13 residues.